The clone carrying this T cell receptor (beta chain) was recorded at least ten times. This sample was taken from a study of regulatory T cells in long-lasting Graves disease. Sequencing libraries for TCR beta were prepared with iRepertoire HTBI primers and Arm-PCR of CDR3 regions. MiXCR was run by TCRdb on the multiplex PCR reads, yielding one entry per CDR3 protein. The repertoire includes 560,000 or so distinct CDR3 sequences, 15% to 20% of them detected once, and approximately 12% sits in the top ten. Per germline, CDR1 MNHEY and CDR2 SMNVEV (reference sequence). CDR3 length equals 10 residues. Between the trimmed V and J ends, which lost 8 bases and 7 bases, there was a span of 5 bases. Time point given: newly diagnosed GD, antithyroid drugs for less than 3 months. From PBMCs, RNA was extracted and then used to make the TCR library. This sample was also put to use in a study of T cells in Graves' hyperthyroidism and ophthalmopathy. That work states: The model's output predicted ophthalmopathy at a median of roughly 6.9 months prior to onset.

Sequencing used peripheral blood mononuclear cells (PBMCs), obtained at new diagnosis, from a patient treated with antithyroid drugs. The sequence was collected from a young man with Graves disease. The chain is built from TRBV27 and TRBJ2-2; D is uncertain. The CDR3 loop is CASGYGELFF. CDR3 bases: TGTGCCAGCGGATACGGGGAGCTGTTTTTT.